This note documents a single TCR beta chain sequence. Its ends do not fully match the called genes, so a read error is possible. This specimen belongs to a study of OX40 agonist ivuxolimab in advanced cancers. Study background: The group had a mean age of approximately 60 years, ranged from about 23 to 85, and was around 82% male.

Assay: immunoSEQ multiplex PCR; the TCRdb copy retains only in-frame clones and omits some. The profile shows roughly 15,000 clones, roughly 92% of them singletons. In germline, CDR1 is PRHDT, CDR2 FYEKMQ (reference sequence). The CDR3 has 14 amino acids. The source of this sequence is an adult with an advanced solid tumor such as melanoma, head and neck, liver or kidney cancer. The chain has TRBV13 and TRBJ1-1, with D possibly TRBD1 on 6 matching bases. The source was CD4+ or CD8+ T cells sorted from blood, collected in a trial of the OX40 agonist ivuxolimab. The CDR3 protein is CASSLGGWNTEAFF. CDR3 bases: TGTGCCAGCAGCCTAGGGGGTTGGAACACTGAAGCTTTCTTT.